This record concerns one TCR beta chain sequence. Its antigen is not known. The sample comes from a study of identifying expanded T cells in peripheral blood. Overall study findings and caveats: Variance in clone template counts between roughly two-week samples significantly increased with total template count across all healthy donors. Differentially abundant clones: roughly 1.2 between replicates, about 17 at about 13 days, 19 to 20 at four.

The assay was immunoSEQ multiplex PCR, and TCRdb's table has in-frame clones only and misses some. This table has over 85,000 clones, about 88% appearing once. CDR1 and CDR2 from the germline V gene are SGHTA and FQGNSA. The CDR3 is 14 residues long. With 5 bases removed from V and 8 bases from J, the gap between germline ends came to 18 bases. The V call is TRBV7-2, the J call TRBJ1-1; D is unclear. The clonotype was recovered from a person aged 18 to 70 in good health. The sequenced material came from blood. The CDR3 loop reads CASSGSSTILEAFF. CDR3 nucleotide sequence: TGTGCCAGCAGCGGAAGTTCCACCATTCTGGAAGCTTTCTTT.